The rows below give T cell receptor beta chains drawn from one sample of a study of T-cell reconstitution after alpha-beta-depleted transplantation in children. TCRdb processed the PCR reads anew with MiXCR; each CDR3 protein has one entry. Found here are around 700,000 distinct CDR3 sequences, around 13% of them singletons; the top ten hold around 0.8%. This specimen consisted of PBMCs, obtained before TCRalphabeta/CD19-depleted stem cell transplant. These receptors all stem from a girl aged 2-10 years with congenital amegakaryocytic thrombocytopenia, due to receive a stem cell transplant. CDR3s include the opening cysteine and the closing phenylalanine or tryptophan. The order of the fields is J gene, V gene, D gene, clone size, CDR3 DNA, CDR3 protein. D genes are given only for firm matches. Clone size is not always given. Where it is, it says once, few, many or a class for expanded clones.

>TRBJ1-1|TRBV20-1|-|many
TGCAGTGCTAGTCCCGAGGGAGTGGACGCGTTGAACACTGAAGCTTTCTTT
CSASPEGVDALNTEAFF
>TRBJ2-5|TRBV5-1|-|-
TGCGCCAGCAGCTTCGGACAGTCGAATGCAGAGACCCAGTACTTC
CASSFGQSNAETQYF
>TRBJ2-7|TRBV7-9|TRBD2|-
TGTGCCAGCAGCTTTTATACTAGCGGAAAGACCTACGAGCAGTACTTC
CASSFYTSGKTYEQYF
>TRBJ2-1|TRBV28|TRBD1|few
TGTGCCAGCACCTCGGAAGGGGGCAGTGAGCAGTTCTTC
CASTSEGGSEQFF
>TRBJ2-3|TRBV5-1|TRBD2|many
TGCGCCAGCAGCTTGTCACTAGCGGGAGAAACAGATACGCAGTATTTT
CASSLSLAGETDTQYF
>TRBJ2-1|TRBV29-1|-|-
TGCAGCGGTGGAAAGGGGAGAGGATCCTACAATGAGCAGTTCTTC
CSGGKGRGSYNEQFF
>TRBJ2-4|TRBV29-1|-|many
TGCAGCGTTTCCCAGCCTCTAGCCAAAAACATTCAGTACTTC
CSVSQPLAKNIQYF
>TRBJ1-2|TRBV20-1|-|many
TGCAGTGCTAGACCCCTTTCTGACCTAGCTAACTATGGCTACACCTTC
CSARPLSDLANYGYTF
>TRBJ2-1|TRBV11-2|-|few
TGTGCCAGCAGCTTCAATCCTTTGCATCTACAAGGCAATGAGCAGTTCTTC
CASSFNPLHLQGNEQFF
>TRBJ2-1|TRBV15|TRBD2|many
TGTGCCACCAGCAGAGTACTGGAGCGGGAAGAGCAGTTCTTC
CATSRVLEREEQFF
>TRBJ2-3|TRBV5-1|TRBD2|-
TGCGCCAGCAGCTTGGCACTAGCGGGAGGAGCAGATACGCAGTATTTT
CASSLALAGGADTQYF
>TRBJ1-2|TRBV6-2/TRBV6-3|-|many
TGTGCCAGCAGTTACGCTAACTATGGCTACACCTTC
CASSYANYGYTF
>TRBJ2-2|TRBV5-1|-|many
TGCGCCAGCAGCTTGACCGGAACCGGGGAGCTGTTTTTT
CASSLTGTGELFF
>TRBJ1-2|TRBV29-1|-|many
TGCAGCGCACGACAGTTGGGGGGAAGTGGCTACACCTTC
CSARQLGGSGYTF
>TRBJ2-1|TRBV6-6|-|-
TGTGCCAGCATCTCGGGCCCCAACAATGAGCAGTTCTTC
CASISGPNNEQFF
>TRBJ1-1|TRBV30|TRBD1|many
TGTGCCTGGAGCCCAACTACAGGGGGGAGCACTGAAGCTTTCTTT
CAWSPTTGGSTEAFF
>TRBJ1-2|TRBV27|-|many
TGTGCCAGCAGCCGCGGGACCAATAACTATGGCTACACCTTC
CASSRGTNNYGYTF
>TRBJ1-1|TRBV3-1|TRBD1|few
TGTGCCAGCAGCCAAGAGGCAGGGGGAACTTTCTTT
CASSQEAGGTFF
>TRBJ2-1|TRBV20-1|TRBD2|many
TGCAGTGCTACTACCCCTAGCGGGAGCATAGGTGAGCAGTTCTTC
CSATTPSGSIGEQFF
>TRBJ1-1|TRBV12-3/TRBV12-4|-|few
TGTGCCAGCAGCCGCGGGGGGGGATACACTGAAGCTTTCTTT
CASSRGGGYTEAFF
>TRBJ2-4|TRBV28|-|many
TGTGCCAGCAGTTTGAGAACGGGTCAGACGATACTAGCCAAAAACATTCAGTACTTC
CASSLRTGQTILAKNIQYF
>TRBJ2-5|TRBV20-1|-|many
TGCAGTGCTTCCCGGCAGGCCCAAGAGACCCAGTACTTC
CSASRQAQETQYF
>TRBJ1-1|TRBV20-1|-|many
TGCAGTGGTTTTCCCCCTGACGGAAAAGCTTTCTTT
CSGFPPDGKAFF
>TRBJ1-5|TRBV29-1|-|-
TGCAGCGTTGTAGGGCAGGCCAATCAGCCCCAGCATTTT
CSVVGQANQPQHF
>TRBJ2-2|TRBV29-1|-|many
TGCAGCGTTGCCGGGACCTACACCGGGGAGCTGTTTTTT
CSVAGTYTGELFF